The 6 T cell receptor beta chains in this list originate from one sample, sequenced in a study of T cell responses to AZD1222 COVID-19 vaccine. Clones were read by immunoSEQ multiplex PCR, and TCRdb kept only the in-frame ones, dropping some. The data show roughly 140,000 clones, 80% to 90% seen once. This material consisted of peripheral blood, taken 28 days after the second AZD1222 dose. The source is an adult who received the AZD1222 COVID-19 vaccine.

In DNA form, the CDR3 reads TGTGCCAGCAGCTTAACTAGCTATGGACACTACGAGCAGTACTTC. This translates into CASSLTSYGHYEQYF. The chain is built from TRBV7-9 and TRBJ2-7; a possible D gene is TRBD2 (6 bases). This CDR3 contains 15 residues. V lost 2 bases and J 3 bases, leaving 14 bases between the germline ends. Per the germline V gene, CDR1 is SEHNR and CDR2 is FQNEAQ (reference sequence).

The chain links TRBV20-1 to TRBJ1-3; D is unresolved. The CDR3 length is 11 residues. The germline CDR1 and CDR2 sequences are DFQATT and SNEGSKA (reference sequence). Trimming removed 5 bases from V and 6 bases from J, with 8 bases in between. CDR3 sequence: CSALLVNTIYF. The CDR3 nucleotides read TGCAGTGCTCTACTTGTAAACACCATATATTTT.

The V call is TRBV2, the J call TRBJ1-2, with D hard to call. V lost 11 bases to trimming and J lost 8 bases, with 18 bases between them. The CDR3 is made up of 12 amino acids. The germline CDR1 and CDR2 sequences are SNHLY and FYNNEI. CDR3 sequence (DNA): TGTGCCTGCGAAGTGCTCCGCCTGGGCTACACCTTC. Its translation is CACEVLRLGYTF.

For this clone: Distinct nucleotide sequences in the sample also encode this CDR3. The V call is TRBV9, the J call TRBJ2-2; 10 bases agree with TRBD2. With V trimmed by 0 bases and J by 4 bases, 3 bases remained unmatched. The CDR3 contains 16 residues. Germline V lookup: CDR1 SGDLS, CDR2 YYNGEE. CDR3 residues: CASSVGLAGATGELFF. The CDR3 bases are TGTGCCAGCAGCGTAGGGCTAGCGGGGGCCACCGGGGAGCTGTTTTTT.

The chain employs TRBV5-6 and TRBJ1-1, with D tentatively TRBD1 (5 bases). V lost 1 base and J 0 bases, leaving 10 bases between the germline ends. The germline V gene has CDR1 SGHDT and CDR2 YYEEEE. The length of the CDR3 is 15 residues. The chain's CDR3 is CASSLRGPMNTEAFF. The CDR3 DNA reads TGTGCCAGCAGCTTGAGGGGCCCTATGAACACTGAAGCTTTCTTT.

The chain recombines TRBV4-2 with TRBJ1-1; the D gene is possibly TRBD1 (5 bases). Germline CDR1 is LGHNA and CDR2 is YNFKEQ. V was cut by 1 base and J by 4 bases, with 13 bases left in between. This CDR3 region has 15 residues. DNA of the CDR3: TGTGCCAGCAGCCAAGGCCGCGGGACGGGCACTGAAGCTTTCTTT. Translating gives CASSQGRGTGTEAFF.